The clone carrying this TCR beta chain was counted between two and nine times. V was trimmed by 5 bases and J by 5 bases, leaving 15 bases between them. This CDR3 has 14 residues. CDR1 KGHSH and CDR2 LQKENI come from the germline V gene. The data originate from a study of response to subunit inactivated influenza vaccine. MiXCR, applied by TCRdb to the RT-PCR reads, yields one record per CDR3 protein. Of 650,000 to 800,000 distinct CDR3 sequences listed, roughly 13% are singletons. The sample was PBMCs from blood, taken roughly 2 weeks before vaccination. This clonotype originated in a man aged 45-65 years who received an inactivated influenza vaccine. The chain employs TRBV18 and TRBJ2-5, with a tentative D call TRBD1 (6 bases). In DNA form, the CDR3 reads TGTGCCAGCTCAGCTGACAGGAGACGCGAGACCCAGTACTTC. The encoded protein is CASSADRRRETQYF.